What follows is one T cell receptor beta chain and its context. What it binds is unknown. This PCR relied on a set of 60 Vbeta primers and 13 Jbeta primers. Some clones are missing from TCRdb's copy, which holds only in-frame ones; the method was immunoSEQ multiplex PCR. This table lists about 53,000 clones. The record originates from a study of cytomegalovirus exposure and HLA in healthy donors. Study observations and caveats: Follow-up analysis seemed to connect common viral pathogens with several of the most significant clusters identified. The study designated roughly 150 TCR beta chains cytomegalovirus-associated. Most of the TCR beta V segments (in an earlier analysis) were productive either about 90% or about 30% of the time. Later examination showed HLA-associated TCR beta chains had greater clonal expansion than equally common others.

Germline CDR1 is SQVTM and CDR2 is ANQGSEA. The CDR3 has 14 residues. V lost 4 bases and J lost 4; bases outside the gene matches: 7. The rearrangement links TRBV29-1 to TRBJ1-3; TRBD1 aligns across 7 bases. The receptor comes from a man aged 18 to 30 in good health and CMV-seropositive. Sequences were obtained from PBMCs. DNA of the CDR3: TGCAGCGTTGGACAGGGTTCCCTCGGAAACACCATATATTTT. This codes for CSVGQGSLGNTIYF.